The rows below give T cell receptor beta chains drawn from one sample of a study of shared clonotypes between healthy human individuals. Assay: immunoSEQ multiplex PCR; the TCRdb copy retains only in-frame clones and omits some. The table shows around 2,100,000 clones, with around 96% occurring only once. The specimen was naive CD8+ T cells sorted from blood. All receptors derive from a man in his late teens or twenties in good health. The CDR3 runs from the conserved cysteine through the conserved F or W. Fields, in order: V gene, D gene, clone size, J gene, CDR3 protein, CDR3 DNA. The D gene is left open where the match is weak. The listing skips clone size in some rows; elsewhere it reads once, few, many or a size class.

TRBV27	NA	once	TRBJ2-1	CASSLSGYEQFF	TGTGCCAGCAGTTTAAGTGGGTATGAGCAGTTCTTC
TRBV11-3	NA	NA	TRBJ2-3	CASSTRESGTDTQYF	TGTGCCAGCAGCACCCGGGAGTCGGGCACAGATACGCAGTATTTT
TRBV27	NA	NA	TRBJ1-2	CASSSRGSDYGYTF	TGTGCCAGCAGTTCGAGGGGCAGTGACTATGGCTACACCTTC
TRBV21-1	NA	NA	TRBJ2-1	CASSRDHRCGISKNEQFF	TGTGCCAGCAGCAGGGACCATCGGTGCGGGATCTCTAAAAATGAGCAGTTCTTC
TRBV6-1	TRBD1	once	TRBJ1-2	CASSDRGLLVLGYTF	TGTGCCAGCTCGGACAGGGGCTTACTCGTCTTAGGCTACACCTTC
TRBV5-1	TRBD1	NA	TRBJ2-6	CASSAGTGAISGANVLTF	TGCGCCAGCAGCGCCGGGACAGGGGCCATCTCTGGGGCCAACGTCCTGACTTTC
TRBV30	NA	once	TRBJ2-1	CAWRVASSYNEQFF	TGTGCCTGGAGAGTGGCCAGCTCCTACAATGAGCAGTTCTTC
TRBV10-1	TRBD2	NA	TRBJ2-3	CASSFERGGALDTQYF	TGCGCCAGCAGCTTTGAGCGGGGCGGGGCCTTAGATACGCAGTATTTT
TRBV9	TRBD2	NA	TRBJ2-2	CASTLAGGYTGELFF	TGTGCCAGCACCTTAGCGGGAGGGTACACCGGGGAGCTGTTTTTT
TRBV6-4	NA	NA	TRBJ2-7	CASSLSNTNYEQYF	TGTGCCAGCAGTTTAAGCAACACTAACTACGAGCAGTACTTC
TRBV30	NA	NA	TRBJ2-7	CAWSPGASSYEQYF	TGTGCCTGGAGTCCGGGCGCCAGCTCCTACGAGCAGTACTTC
TRBV7-9	NA	NA	TRBJ2-7	CASSSSSYEQYF	TGTGCCAGCAGCTCGAGCTCCTACGAGCAGTACTTC
TRBV7-8	TRBD1	once	TRBJ1-2	CASSRRGTGGAYGYTF	TGTGCCAGCAGCCGCAGGGGGACAGGGGGCGCCTATGGCTACACCTTC
TRBV6-1	TRBD1	NA	TRBJ2-7	CASATGFDSYEQYF	TGTGCCAGCGCGACAGGGTTTGACTCCTACGAGCAGTACTTC
TRBV27	NA	NA	TRBJ2-3	CASSFPSGGTDTQYF	TGTGCCAGCAGTTTCCCCTCGGGGGGCACAGATACGCAGTATTTT
TRBV7-9	NA	NA	TRBJ1-1	CASSGGLLGAEAFF	TGTGCCAGCAGCGGGGGACTGCTTGGCGCTGAAGCTTTCTTT
TRBV5-1	NA	NA	TRBJ2-7	CASSWGLKPGRQDYEQYF	TGCGCCAGCAGCTGGGGGCTTAAGCCGGGACGGCAGGACTACGAGCAGTACTTC
TRBV5-6	TRBD1	once	TRBJ2-3	CASSSRTGEEDTQYF	TGTGCCAGCAGTTCCCGGACAGGGGAGGAGGATACGCAGTATTTT
TRBV7-9	NA	NA	TRBJ2-7	CASREIYEQYF	TGTGCCAGCAGGGAAATCTACGAGCAGTACTTC
TRBV28	TRBD1	NA	TRBJ2-7	CASSLSGQGYEQYF	TGTGCCAGCAGTTTATCGGGACAGGGCTACGAGCAGTACTTC
TRBV9	TRBD2	NA	TRBJ2-5	CASSVSKREWETQYF	TGTGCCAGCAGCGTATCCAAGCGGGAGTGGGAGACCCAGTACTTC
TRBV11-2	NA	NA	TRBJ2-7	CASSLGRGLIEQYF	TGTGCCAGCAGCTTAGGTAGGGGCCTTATAGAGCAGTACTTC
TRBV7-2	TRBD1	once	TRBJ2-7	CASSLIGQGYEQYF	TGTGCCAGCAGCTTAATCGGACAGGGTTACGAGCAGTACTTC
TRBV5-6	NA	NA	TRBJ1-5	CASSRYDQPQHF	TGTGCCAGCAGCCGGTATGATCAGCCCCAGCATTTT
TRBV2	NA	NA	TRBJ2-3	CASSEAPYREANTDTQYF	TGTGCCAGCAGTGAAGCGCCCTACAGGGAGGCGAACACAGATACGCAGTATTTT
TRBV11-2	NA	NA	TRBJ2-5	CASSLGGGETQYF	TGTGCCAGCAGCTTGGGGGGTGGGGAGACCCAGTACTTC
TRBV21-1	NA	NA	TRBJ1-4	CASSKSEGYEKLFF	TGTGCCAGCAGCAAATCCGAAGGGTATGAAAAACTGTTTTTT
TRBV15	TRBD2	NA	TRBJ2-1	CATSRDSPGTSGYNEQFF	TGTGCCACCAGCAGAGATAGCCCCGGGACTAGCGGTTACAATGAGCAGTTCTTC
TRBV5-4	TRBD1	NA	TRBJ1-4	CASRLEGQGEMELFF	TGTGCCAGCAGACTAGAGGGACAGGGTGAAATGGAACTGTTTTTT
TRBV7-9	NA	NA	TRBJ1-2	CASSLGAEGPDGYTF	TGTGCCAGCAGCTTGGGGGCGGAGGGACCCGATGGCTACACCTTC
TRBV11-2	TRBD1	NA	TRBJ2-1	CASSLWTGMANEQFF	TGTGCCAGCAGCTTATGGACAGGGATGGCCAATGAGCAGTTCTTC
TRBV12-5	NA	NA	TRBJ1-2	CASGGGRPNYGYTF	TGTGCTAGTGGGGGGGGTCGTCCTAACTATGGCTACACCTTC
TRBV27	NA	NA	TRBJ2-1	CASSGRLYNEQFF	TGTGCCAGCAGTGGCAGGCTTTACAATGAGCAGTTCTTC
TRBV29-1	NA	NA	TRBJ2-1	CSVAPENYNEQFF	TGCAGCGTTGCTCCAGAGAACTACAATGAGCAGTTCTTC
TRBV4-3	TRBD2	NA	TRBJ2-1	CASSRTSGRFDEQFF	TGCGCCAGCAGCCGGACTAGCGGGAGGTTCGATGAGCAGTTCTTC
TRBV19	NA	NA	TRBJ2-3	CASRSTLTDTQYF	TGTGCCAGTAGATCGACGTTGACAGATACGCAGTATTTT
TRBV4-3	TRBD2	NA	TRBJ2-1	CASSQDWLAEDNEQFF	TGCGCCAGCAGCCAAGATTGGCTAGCGGAAGACAATGAGCAGTTCTTC